Listed below are T cell receptor beta chains from one sample, sequenced in a study of monozygotic twins with inflammatory bowel disease. Following a re-call of the 5' RACE reads, TCRdb has one entry per CDR3 protein and lacks DNA. The repertoire table contains some 440,000 distinct CDR3 sequences. What was sequenced was blood. The receptors shown here come from a human donor with ulcerative colitis or Crohn's disease, or a healthy co-twin of an affected twin (not recorded which). The CDR3 runs from the conserved cysteine through the conserved F or W. Fields, in order: V gene, J gene, CDR3 protein.

V: TRBV29-1
J: TRBJ1-2
CDR3: CSVEEGQSARYGYTF

V: TRBV14
J: TRBJ2-5
CDR3: CASSQGNRQETQYF

V: TRBV10-3
J: TRBJ2-1
CDR3: CAISEGAGRTNEQFF

V: TRBV7-6
J: TRBJ2-1
CDR3: CASSWGGGDEQFF

V: TRBV20-1
J: TRBJ1-2
CDR3: CSALDRLGHGYTF

V: TRBV3-1
J: TRBJ2-7
CDR3: CASSQLTSGVTYDQYF

V: TRBV5-1
J: TRBJ2-6
CDR3: CASSPIEVNVLTF

V: TRBV5-1
J: TRBJ2-5
CDR3: CASSLTPFETQYF

V: TRBV30
J: TRBJ2-2
CDR3: CAWSVKGQGGPGELFF

V: TRBV20-1
J: TRBJ2-1
CDR3: CSAPPVAGAYNEQFF

V: TRBV2
J: TRBJ2-1
CDR3: CASSEGGLSYNEQFF

V: TRBV5-4
J: TRBJ2-2
CDR3: CASSLPGTGNTGELFF

V: TRBV20-1
J: TRBJ2-7
CDR3: CSSGLPSYEQYF

V: TRBV6-5
J: TRBJ2-7
CDR3: CASSYGEHRSSYEQYF

V: TRBV19
J: TRBJ2-7
CDR3: CASSINSLAGVYEQYF

V: TRBV6-5
J: TRBJ2-7
CDR3: CASSYNSNFYEQYF

V: TRBV3-1
J: TRBJ2-5
CDR3: CASSQVQETQYF

V: TRBV15
J: TRBJ1-4
CDR3: CATLKGQGNEKLFF

V: TRBV20-1
J: TRBJ1-1
CDR3: CSVDAARLNTEAFF

V: TRBV7-8
J: TRBJ1-1
CDR3: CASSLAAPGANTEAFF

V: TRBV29-1
J: TRBJ2-2
CDR3: CSVATTGGELFF

V: TRBV2
J: TRBJ1-5
CDR3: CASSERLVSNQPQHF

V: TRBV7-6
J: TRBJ2-1
CDR3: CASSSRSDRNNEQFF

V: TRBV6-1
J: TRBJ2-3
CDR3: CASILRGAGGDTQYF

V: TRBV4-2
J: TRBJ1-1
CDR3: CASSQDEAVAEAFF

V: TRBV9
J: TRBJ2-1
CDR3: CASSEGLAVGNEQFF

V: TRBV5-1
J: TRBJ1-1
CDR3: CASSSSSGREPAFF

V: TRBV19
J: TRBJ1-5
CDR3: CASSMGQIYQPQHF

V: TRBV6-2/TRBV6-3
J: TRBJ1-5
CDR3: CASSYVAQGGLYQPQHF

V: TRBV6-1
J: TRBJ2-1
CDR3: CASSERGGTSYNEQFF